Listed below are T cell receptor beta chains from one sample, sequenced in a study of T cells in Graves' hyperthyroidism and ophthalmopathy. In TCRdb, the multiplex PCR reads were re-called with MiXCR into one record per CDR3 protein. The data hold 500,000 to 600,000 distinct CDR3 sequences, with nearly 20% observed a single time. Material for sequencing was blood. These receptors were taken from a man in his forties with Graves' ophthalmopathy. The CDR3 runs from the conserved cysteine through the conserved F or W. Fields, in order: CDR3 DNA, CDR3 protein, V gene, D gene, J gene, CDR3 length, clone size. A D gene is named only where the DNA matches it firmly. Clone size is given for some rows only: seen once, a few or many times, or a class if the clone is expanded.

cdr3_nt: TGTGCCAGCAGTTACGGACTACTCACCGGGGAGCTGTTTTTT
cdr3_aa: CASSYGLLTGELFF
v_call: TRBV6-6
d_call: .
j_call: TRBJ2-2
cdr3_length: 14
clone_size: .

cdr3_nt: TGTGCCAGCAGCTCTCCGGGACGATCGGGCCCGGGCTATGGCTACACCTTC
cdr3_aa: CASSSPGRSGPGYGYTF
v_call: TRBV28
d_call: .
j_call: TRBJ1-2
cdr3_length: 17
clone_size: many

cdr3_nt: TGTGCCAGCAGTCAGACAGGGAGCAATCAGCCCCAGCATTTT
cdr3_aa: CASSQTGSNQPQHF
v_call: TRBV28
d_call: TRBD1
j_call: TRBJ1-5
cdr3_length: 14
clone_size: .

cdr3_nt: TGTGCCAGCAGTTTTAGGGACAGCAACCGATTCTTC
cdr3_aa: CASSFRDSNRFF
v_call: TRBV12-3/TRBV12-4
d_call: TRBD1
j_call: TRBJ2-1
cdr3_length: 12
clone_size: few

cdr3_nt: TGTGCCAGCGGTGGCTTTGTCTTTCCGGGACTAGCGGACCAAGAGACCCAGTACTTC
cdr3_aa: CASGGFVFPGLADQETQYF
v_call: TRBV28
d_call: TRBD2
j_call: TRBJ2-5
cdr3_length: 19
clone_size: many

cdr3_nt: TGCAGCGGGACGGGCAGCACAGATACGCAGTATTTT
cdr3_aa: CSGTGSTDTQYF
v_call: TRBV29-1
d_call: .
j_call: TRBJ2-3
cdr3_length: 12
clone_size: .

cdr3_nt: TGTGCCAGTTTACCTCGGACGGTGAACACTGAAGCTTTCTTT
cdr3_aa: CASLPRTVNTEAFF
v_call: TRBV19
d_call: .
j_call: TRBJ1-1
cdr3_length: 14
clone_size: few

cdr3_nt: TGTGCCAGCACTCTAAGGGAAGAGACCCAGTACTTC
cdr3_aa: CASTLREETQYF
v_call: TRBV6-2/TRBV6-3
d_call: .
j_call: TRBJ2-5
cdr3_length: 12
clone_size: .

cdr3_nt: TGTGCCAGCAGCCGAGCGCCGGGTGGTAAAGGGGTGGAGACCCAGTACTTC
cdr3_aa: CASSRAPGGKGVETQYF
v_call: TRBV7-2
d_call: .
j_call: TRBJ2-5
cdr3_length: 17
clone_size: few

cdr3_nt: TGTGCCACCGGCTTACTAGCGGGGGGCATGGATGAGCAGTTCTTC
cdr3_aa: CATGLLAGGMDEQFF
v_call: TRBV15
d_call: TRBD2
j_call: TRBJ2-1
cdr3_length: 15
clone_size: few

cdr3_nt: TGTGCCAGCAGCGAGACTAGCGGGAGACCATCCGGGGAGCTGTTTTTT
cdr3_aa: CASSETSGRPSGELFF
v_call: TRBV11-3
d_call: TRBD2
j_call: TRBJ2-2
cdr3_length: 16
clone_size: few

cdr3_nt: TGTGCCATCTCACAGGGGAGCTCCTACGAGCAGTACTTC
cdr3_aa: CAISQGSSYEQYF
v_call: TRBV10-3
d_call: TRBD1
j_call: TRBJ2-7
cdr3_length: 13
clone_size: .

cdr3_nt: TGTGCCAGCAGCCTGACAGACTATAGCAATCAGCCCCAGCATTTT
cdr3_aa: CASSLTDYSNQPQHF
v_call: TRBV5-5
d_call: .
j_call: TRBJ1-5
cdr3_length: 15
clone_size: .

cdr3_nt: TGTGCCAGCACCAAGGACAGGGGGAGCAATCAGCCCCAGCATTTT
cdr3_aa: CASTKDRGSNQPQHF
v_call: TRBV12-3/TRBV12-4
d_call: TRBD1
j_call: TRBJ1-5
cdr3_length: 15
clone_size: many

cdr3_nt: TGTGCCAGCTCACCGGGCCAGGGGGCGGCAAACGAGCAGTACTTC
cdr3_aa: CASSPGQGAANEQYF
v_call: TRBV18
d_call: TRBD1
j_call: TRBJ2-7
cdr3_length: 15
clone_size: many

cdr3_nt: TGTGCCAGCAGTCCGGACAGCCCGCTCGGCTACACCTTC
cdr3_aa: CASSPDSPLGYTF
v_call: TRBV12-3/TRBV12-4
d_call: .
j_call: TRBJ1-2
cdr3_length: 13
clone_size: many

cdr3_nt: TGTGCCAGCAGTTACCTCCAGCGGGATAACAATGAGCAGTTCTTC
cdr3_aa: CASSYLQRDNNEQFF
v_call: TRBV6-2/TRBV6-3
d_call: TRBD2
j_call: TRBJ2-1
cdr3_length: 15
clone_size: few

cdr3_nt: TGTGCCAGTACCCGTCGGGCAGGGGGCGCATCGGACACCGGGGAGCTGTTTTTT
cdr3_aa: CASTRRAGGASDTGELFF
v_call: TRBV19
d_call: TRBD1
j_call: TRBJ2-2
cdr3_length: 18
clone_size: few

cdr3_nt: TGCAGCGTTGAAGAGGGGGCGGTTGGAAACACCATATATTTT
cdr3_aa: CSVEEGAVGNTIYF
v_call: TRBV29-1
d_call: .
j_call: TRBJ1-3
cdr3_length: 14
clone_size: .

cdr3_nt: TGTGCCAGCAGCGTAGCGGGCGGGAGAACGGGCAATGAGCAGTTCTTC
cdr3_aa: CASSVAGGRTGNEQFF
v_call: TRBV9
d_call: TRBD2
j_call: TRBJ2-1
cdr3_length: 16
clone_size: few

cdr3_nt: TGCAGTGCCGCACGGGGCTCTGAAGCTTTCTTT
cdr3_aa: CSAARGSEAFF
v_call: TRBV20-1
d_call: .
j_call: TRBJ1-1
cdr3_length: 11
clone_size: many

cdr3_nt: TGCAGTGCTAGGGACAGAGAAGCTTTCTTT
cdr3_aa: CSARDREAFF
v_call: TRBV20-1
d_call: .
j_call: TRBJ1-1
cdr3_length: 10
clone_size: many

cdr3_nt: TGTGCCAGCAGTTCTCCGGGACAGGCGAATGAAAAACTGTTTTTT
cdr3_aa: CASSSPGQANEKLFF
v_call: TRBV28
d_call: TRBD1
j_call: TRBJ1-4
cdr3_length: 15
clone_size: many

cdr3_nt: TGTGCCTGGAGGTACAGGGCGGACACTGAAGCTTTCTTT
cdr3_aa: CAWRYRADTEAFF
v_call: TRBV30
d_call: .
j_call: TRBJ1-1
cdr3_length: 13
clone_size: few

cdr3_nt: TGTGCCAGCAGCCAAGCGGAGTTGAGCTCTGGAAACACCATATATTTT
cdr3_aa: CASSQAELSSGNTIYF
v_call: TRBV3-1
d_call: .
j_call: TRBJ1-3
cdr3_length: 16
clone_size: few

cdr3_nt: TGTGCCAGCAGTTTATGGGGGACAGGCCGAAACACCGGGGAGCTGTTTTTT
cdr3_aa: CASSLWGTGRNTGELFF
v_call: TRBV27
d_call: TRBD1
j_call: TRBJ2-2
cdr3_length: 17
clone_size: .

cdr3_nt: TGCAGCGTTGCACAGGGGGGCCAAGAGACCCAGTACTTC
cdr3_aa: CSVAQGGQETQYF
v_call: TRBV29-1
d_call: TRBD1
j_call: TRBJ2-5
cdr3_length: 13
clone_size: .

cdr3_nt: TGTGCCAGCAGCCCCTCCGGGACAGGGATTGCTGGCTACACCTTC
cdr3_aa: CASSPSGTGIAGYTF
v_call: TRBV7-2
d_call: TRBD1
j_call: TRBJ1-2
cdr3_length: 15
clone_size: few

cdr3_nt: TGTGCCTGGAGTGCCCCGGGACGGATCAATCAGCCCCAGCATTTT
cdr3_aa: CAWSAPGRINQPQHF
v_call: TRBV30
d_call: .
j_call: TRBJ1-5
cdr3_length: 15
clone_size: many

cdr3_nt: TGTGCCAGCAGCCGGACAGGTCATAATGAAAAACTGTTTTTT
cdr3_aa: CASSRTGHNEKLFF
v_call: TRBV12-3/TRBV12-4
d_call: TRBD1
j_call: TRBJ1-4
cdr3_length: 14
clone_size: .

cdr3_nt: TGTGCCAGCTCCGGGGGACCGAATAATTCACCCCTCCACTTT
cdr3_aa: CASSGGPNNSPLHF
v_call: TRBV9
d_call: .
j_call: TRBJ1-6
cdr3_length: 14
clone_size: .

cdr3_nt: TGTGCCAGCAGCTGGACTAGCGGGGAGGGTCCCGGGGAGACCCAGTACTTC
cdr3_aa: CASSWTSGEGPGETQYF
v_call: TRBV13
d_call: TRBD2
j_call: TRBJ2-5
cdr3_length: 17
clone_size: .

cdr3_nt: TGTGCCAGCAGATTAACGGGATGGCGACTAGCGGACAATGAGCAGTTCTTC
cdr3_aa: CASRLTGWRLADNEQFF
v_call: TRBV7-3
d_call: TRBD2
j_call: TRBJ2-1
cdr3_length: 17
clone_size: .

cdr3_nt: TGTGCCAGCAGCGTAGGAGGTCGGGCAGGGGGATCCTCCTACGAGCAGTACTTC
cdr3_aa: CASSVGGRAGGSSYEQYF
v_call: TRBV9
d_call: TRBD1
j_call: TRBJ2-7
cdr3_length: 18
clone_size: many

cdr3_nt: TGCAGTGCCCCAGGTCCGGGATCCCGGCTACACTACGAGCAGTACTTC
cdr3_aa: CSAPGPGSRLHYEQYF
v_call: TRBV20-1
d_call: .
j_call: TRBJ2-7
cdr3_length: 16
clone_size: .

cdr3_nt: TGTGCCAGCAGCATTGAGGGACTAGCGAGTGAGCAGTTCTTC
cdr3_aa: CASSIEGLASEQFF
v_call: TRBV7-9
d_call: TRBD2
j_call: TRBJ2-1
cdr3_length: 14
clone_size: many

cdr3_nt: TGTGCCAGTAGTGGTCGGGAAGGATTGAACACTGAAGCTTTCTTT
cdr3_aa: CASSGREGLNTEAFF
v_call: TRBV19
d_call: .
j_call: TRBJ1-1
cdr3_length: 15
clone_size: .

cdr3_nt: TGTGCCAGCAGCTTCGGGACAGGGGGTGGGAATGAGCAGTTCTTC
cdr3_aa: CASSFGTGGGNEQFF
v_call: TRBV9
d_call: TRBD1
j_call: TRBJ2-1
cdr3_length: 15
clone_size: .

cdr3_nt: TGTGCCAGCAGCCTCCTTGACAGGATCTATGGCTACACCTTC
cdr3_aa: CASSLLDRIYGYTF
v_call: TRBV14
d_call: .
j_call: TRBJ1-2
cdr3_length: 14
clone_size: few

cdr3_nt: TGTGCCAGCAGCCTTGAGACAGTATTCGTCGGGGAGCTGTTTTTT
cdr3_aa: CASSLETVFVGELFF
v_call: TRBV11-2
d_call: .
j_call: TRBJ2-2
cdr3_length: 15
clone_size: many

cdr3_nt: TGTGCCAGCAGCTTACAAGCGGGAGGGCCCTACGAGCAGTACTTC
cdr3_aa: CASSLQAGGPYEQYF
v_call: TRBV7-9
d_call: TRBD2
j_call: TRBJ2-7
cdr3_length: 15
clone_size: many

cdr3_nt: TGTGCCAGCTCACCACTGCGGGGCCACTCCTACGAGCAGTACTTC
cdr3_aa: CASSPLRGHSYEQYF
v_call: TRBV18
d_call: .
j_call: TRBJ2-7
cdr3_length: 15
clone_size: many

cdr3_nt: TGTGCCTGGAGGGGAGACAGTACCAATACCTACGAGCAGTACTTC
cdr3_aa: CAWRGDSTNTYEQYF
v_call: TRBV30
d_call: .
j_call: TRBJ2-7
cdr3_length: 15
clone_size: many

cdr3_nt: TGTGCCAGCGCCCTTTCCCCCCCCGACGAAAACTATGGCTACACCTTC
cdr3_aa: CASALSPPDENYGYTF
v_call: TRBV27
d_call: .
j_call: TRBJ1-2
cdr3_length: 16
clone_size: .

cdr3_nt: TGTGCCAGCTTGGACAGAAGAAACACTGAAGCTTTCTTT
cdr3_aa: CASLDRRNTEAFF
v_call: TRBV2
d_call: .
j_call: TRBJ1-1
cdr3_length: 13
clone_size: .

cdr3_nt: TGTGCCAGCAGCCCGGCGGGACGGCTCTCTGGGGCCAACGTCCTGACTTTC
cdr3_aa: CASSPAGRLSGANVLTF
v_call: TRBV5-4
d_call: .
j_call: TRBJ2-6
cdr3_length: 17
clone_size: .

cdr3_nt: TGTGCCAGTAGTTTCCTGGGGGGGCTAACCGGGGCCAACGTCCTGACTTTC
cdr3_aa: CASSFLGGLTGANVLTF
v_call: TRBV19
d_call: .
j_call: TRBJ2-6
cdr3_length: 17
clone_size: .

cdr3_nt: TGTGCCAGCAGCCGGACAGGGGGCACAGATACGCAGTATTTT
cdr3_aa: CASSRTGGTDTQYF
v_call: TRBV14
d_call: TRBD1
j_call: TRBJ2-3
cdr3_length: 14
clone_size: few

cdr3_nt: TGTGCCACCAGTGATTTATCAACCATGGGGCGAGCGGGAGACGACACCGGGGAGCTGTTTTTT
cdr3_aa: CATSDLSTMGRAGDDTGELFF
v_call: TRBV24-1
d_call: TRBD2
j_call: TRBJ2-2
cdr3_length: 21
clone_size: few

cdr3_nt: TGTGCCAGCAAACGGTTCTCTGGGGCCAACGTCCTGACTTTC
cdr3_aa: CASKRFSGANVLTF
v_call: TRBV27
d_call: .
j_call: TRBJ2-6
cdr3_length: 14
clone_size: few

cdr3_nt: TGTGCCAGCGCCTGGGGGCCGGGACCCTACGAGCAGTACTTC
cdr3_aa: CASAWGPGPYEQYF
v_call: TRBV6-1
d_call: .
j_call: TRBJ2-7
cdr3_length: 14
clone_size: few

cdr3_nt: TGTGCCAGCAGTTACCCGGGCGACGAGCAGTACTTC
cdr3_aa: CASSYPGDEQYF
v_call: TRBV6-5
d_call: .
j_call: TRBJ2-7
cdr3_length: 12
clone_size: .

cdr3_nt: TGCAGCGTAGACAGGGGGCAATTGAACACTGAAGCTTTCTTT
cdr3_aa: CSVDRGQLNTEAFF
v_call: TRBV29-1
d_call: TRBD1
j_call: TRBJ1-1
cdr3_length: 14
clone_size: few